The clone carrying this TCR beta chain appeared a few times. Original processing notes: Amplification of reference gene primers provided the estimated nucleated cell counts. Profiled with immunoSEQ multiplex PCR; TCRdb holds only in-frame clones, not every one. D and trimming were read from the DNA, whereas the V and J calls and clone size are those reported in that table. The repertoire consists of roughly 110,000 clones, with around 85% occurring once and the leading ten covering about an eighth. The sample is drawn from a study of blood T cell repertoires in COVID-19. The wider study: Collection of acute and convalescent COVID-19 samples took place in the United States, Italy and Spain. In each case, the material was cDNA or gDNA derived from T cells, B-cell-depleted T cells, or PBMCs.

This receptor was obtained from a human donor in a cohort sampled during active COVID-19. The specimen was peripheral blood.

The CDR3 coding sequence is TGCAGTGCTAGTCAACTAGCGGGGGCCGAGCAGTACTTC. The encoded protein is CSASQLAGAEQYF. The chain carries TRBV20-1 and TRBJ2-7; 11 positions agree with TRBD2. The CDR3 extends over 13 amino acids. Germline CDR1 reads DFQATT; CDR2 reads SNEGSKA (reference sequence). J was trimmed by 6 bases and V by 3 bases; bases with no gene match: 4.